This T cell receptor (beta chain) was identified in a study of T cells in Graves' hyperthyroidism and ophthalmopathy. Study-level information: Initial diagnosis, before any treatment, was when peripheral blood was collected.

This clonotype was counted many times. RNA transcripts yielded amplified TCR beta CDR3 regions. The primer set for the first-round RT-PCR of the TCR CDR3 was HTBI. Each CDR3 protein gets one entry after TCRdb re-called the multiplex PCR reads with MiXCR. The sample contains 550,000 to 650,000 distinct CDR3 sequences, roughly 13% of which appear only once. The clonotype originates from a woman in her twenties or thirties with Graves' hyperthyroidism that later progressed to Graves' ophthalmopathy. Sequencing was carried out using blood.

The CDR3 loop reads CAMTPGLAGRNTGELFF. The CDR3, as DNA: TGTGCCATGACCCCGGGACTAGCGGGCAGAAACACCGGGGAGCTGTTTTTT. This chain links TRBV10-3 with TRBJ2-2; 12 bases map to TRBD2. Per the germline V gene, CDR1 is ENHRY and CDR2 is SYGVKD. This CDR3 contains 17 residues. J was trimmed by 2 bases and V by 9 bases; bases with no gene match: 10.